The 25 T cell receptor beta chains listed next were all sequenced from one sample in a study of early T cells in non-severe SARS-CoV-2 infection. TCRdb analysed the 5' RACE reads with MiXCR anew, one entry per CDR3 protein. Of about 88,000 distinct CDR3 sequences listed, under 15% were seen once; the top ten hold 4.5% to 7%. The sequenced material came from whole blood. The receptors come from an adult who was a healthcare worker with PCR-confirmed SARS-CoV-2 infection or an uninfected control (not recorded which).

The chain couples TRBV19 to TRBJ1-1; D is unresolved. Germline V gene lookup returns CDR1 LNHDA and CDR2 SQIVND (reference sequence). Trimming removed 5 bases from V and 1 base from J, with 11 bases in between. The CDR3 totals 14 residues. CDR3 in amino acids: CASSVRRGNTEAFF. The CDR3 DNA follows: TGTGCCAGTAGTGTACGTCGGGGGAACACTGAAGCTTTCTTT.

This chain uses TRBV10-3 with TRBJ1-2, with TRBD1 matching 8 bases. CDR1 is ENHRY, CDR2 SYGVKD, per germline. V was clipped by 10 bases and J by 4 bases; unmatched bases: 8. The length of the CDR3 is 13 residues. CDR3 protein: CATRTGISYGYTF. CDR3 bases: TGTGCCACAAGGACAGGGATTAGCTATGGCTACACCTTC.

The chain employs TRBV5-1 and TRBJ2-1, with D perhaps being TRBD1 or TRBD2 (5 bases each). From germline, CDR1 is SGHRS and CDR2 YFSETQ. This CDR3 region has 16 residues. Trimming removed 1 base at V and 3 bases at J, with 14 bases between. Written as DNA, the CDR3 is TGCGCCAGCAGCTTGTGGGGACCCGCTAGCTACAATGAGCAGTTCTTC. Residues: CASSLWGPASYNEQFF.

The rearrangement links TRBV19 to TRBJ2-1; 9 positions agree with TRBD1. The CDR3 consists of 15 residues. The germline CDR1 and CDR2 sequences are LNHDA and SQIVND (reference sequence). J lost 4 bases, V lost 5 bases, and 6 bases had no gene match. The CDR3: CASSPGTGNYNEQFF. CDR3 DNA: TGTGCCAGTAGTCCAGGGACAGGGAATTACAATGAGCAGTTCTTC.

This clonotype came up a few times. V is TRBV12-3 or TRBV12-4 and J is TRBJ2-4, with a tentative D call TRBD2 (6 bases). Deletions cut 3 bases from V and 1 base from J, with 13 bases between. The CDR3 extends over 16 amino acids. The CDR3 nucleotides are TGTGCCAGCAGTTTCGGCGGGGTTGATGCCAAAAACATTCAGTACTTC. Its translation: CASSFGGVDAKNIQYF.

This clonotype was found many times. This sequence joins TRBV18 and TRBJ1-1; D ambiguous. The CDR3 has 14 residues. CDR1 is KGHSH and CDR2 is LQKENI in the germline V gene. V was trimmed by 0 bases and J by 1 base, leaving 6 bases between them. The CDR3 sequence: CASSPPSANTEAFF. The CDR3, as DNA: TGTGCCAGCTCACCACCTTCGGCGAACACTGAAGCTTTCTTT.

This clonotype has ten or more counts. The CDR3 spells CSARQRNTDTQYF. DNA of the CDR3: TGCAGTGCTAGACAAAGGAACACAGATACGCAGTATTTT. The rearrangement joins TRBV20-1 to TRBJ2-3; D call uncertain. This CDR3 spans 13 amino acids. The V gene's germline CDR1 is DFQATT and CDR2 SNEGSKA (reference sequence). V gave up 2 bases and J gave up 2 bases, with 8 bases separating them.

The rearrangement links TRBV28 to TRBJ2-1, with 8 bases identical to TRBD1. The J segment lost 6 bases and the V segment lost 10 bases, leaving 11 bases of the junction unmatched. The CDR3 has 14 amino acids. Per germline, CDR1 MDHEN and CDR2 SYDVKM. In DNA form, the CDR3 reads TGTGCCACCCAGGGGGCTACCGGATTCAATGAGCAGTTCTTC. Translation gives CATQGATGFNEQFF.

The chain carries TRBV7-2 and TRBJ2-3; 8 positions match TRBD2. Trimming cost V 1 base and J 2 bases; bases outside gene matches: 5. Germline CDR1 is SGHTA and CDR2 is FQGNSA. This CDR3 contains 16 residues. The CDR3 here is CASSLEREPSTDTQYF. As DNA, the CDR3 is TGTGCCAGCAGCTTAGAGCGGGAGCCTTCCACAGATACGCAGTATTTT.

V usage is TRBV24-1 and J usage is TRBJ2-3, with D uncertain. The V end was cut by 0 bases, the J end by 5 bases, with 5 bases between. The CDR3 is 13 amino acids. Germline V CDR1 and CDR2: KGHDR, SFDVKD. CDR3 DNA sequence: TGTGCCACCAGTGATTTGAAGGGAGATACGCAGTATTTT. It is translated as CATSDLKGDTQYF.

Here the CDR3 DNA reads TGCAGTGCTAGGACAGTCTACAATGAGCAGTTCTTC. This sequence encodes CSARTVYNEQFF. The chain recombines TRBV20-1 with TRBJ2-1; a possible D gene is TRBD1 (5 bases). Germline loops: CDR1 DFQATT, CDR2 SNEGSKA (reference sequence). V was pared by 3 bases and J by 3 bases, with 6 bases between. CDR3 length: 12 amino acids.

V and J are TRBV3-1 and TRBJ2-1; TRBD2 might be the D (5 bases). Deletions cut 1 base from V and 3 bases from J, with 13 bases between. Germline CDR1 LGHDT, CDR2 YNNKEL (reference sequence). The CDR3 runs to 16 residues. DNA for the CDR3: TGTGCCAGCAGCCAAGTATATGGAGGTAACTACAATGAGCAGTTCTTC. Encoded protein: CASSQVYGGNYNEQFF.

This clonotype appeared many times. The chain links TRBV9 to TRBJ1-1; TRBD1 agrees at 7 bases. Germline V gene sequence: CDR1 SGDLS, CDR2 YYNGEE. V gave up 2 bases and J gave up 0 bases; unmatched junction bases: 1. This CDR3 spans 14 amino acids. The chain's CDR3 is CASSVGQVNTEAFF. The CDR3 bases are TGTGCCAGCAGCGTCGGACAGGTGAACACTGAAGCTTTCTTT.

This clonotype appeared many times. The V call is TRBV2, the J call TRBJ1-5, with D hard to call. This CDR3 region has 14 residues. CDR1 and CDR2 from the germline V gene are SNHLY and FYNNEI. Trimming removed 8 bases from V and 5 bases from J, with 16 bases in between. In DNA, the CDR3 is TGTGCCAGCTGCAGCCAGTTTGGTTATCAGCCCCAGCATTTT. Translating it yields CASCSQFGYQPQHF.

This clonotype has only a few counts. This chain joins TRBV12-3 or TRBV12-4 and TRBJ1-6; no definite D call. Between the trimmed V and J ends, which lost 3 bases and 9 bases, there was a span of 9 bases. The CDR3 is made up of 13 amino acids. The CDR3 bases are TGTGCCAGCAGTTTGAATCCAGGTTCACCCCTCCACTTT. Amino acids: CASSLNPGSPLHF.

The chain employs TRBV6-5 and TRBJ1-1, with TRBD1 matching over 7 bases. After removal of 8 bases from V and 8 bases from J, the junction contained 8 bases not matched to a gene. Germline CDR1 reads MNHEY; CDR2 reads SVGAGI. This CDR3 is 12 amino acids long. Written as DNA, the CDR3 is TGTGCCAGCCGCGCCCCACAGGGGGAAGCTTTCTTT. Its protein product is CASRAPQGEAFF.

There are a few counts of this clonotype. The rearrangement links TRBV12-2 to TRBJ1-1; TRBD1 was called by the table and not checked on the DNA. TRBV12-2 is termed a pseudogene. The CDR3 runs 16 residues. CDR3 bases: TGTGCAAGTCGCTCCCATGAGGGGCAGGCGGACACTGAAGCTTTCTTT. It specifies CASRSHEGQADTEAFF.

This clonotype was seen a few times. This chain uses TRBV10-3 with TRBJ2-5; 12 nucleotides align to TRBD1. The trim removed 11 bases at V and 5 bases at J, leaving 6 bases unmatched. CDR1 is ENHRY, CDR2 SYGVKD, per germline. The CDR3 has 13 amino acids. The CDR3 region is CAFSGTGGETQYF. The CDR3 DNA is TGTGCCTTTTCCGGGACAGGGGGCGAGACCCAGTACTTC.

The sample holds a few counts of this clonotype. The rearrangement uses TRBV29-1 and TRBJ2-7; 7 bases match TRBD2. The V segment lost 4 bases and the J segment 3 bases; nucleotides outside the gene matches: 9. This CDR3 spans 14 amino acids. Germline CDR1 is SQVTM and CDR2 is ANQGSEA. The CDR3 DNA reads TGCAGCGTTGGGGAGGGAGTGAATGTCTACGAGCAGTACTTC. Translation gives CSVGEGVNVYEQYF.

J is TRBJ2-3 and V is TRBV30; the D is unclear. This CDR3 comprises 11 residues. Germline assignment: CDR1 GTSNPN and CDR2 SVGIG (reference sequence). Trimming shortened V by 0 bases and J by 6 bases, and 4 bases separated the two germline ends. In DNA, the CDR3 is TGTGCCTGGAGTGTACTCGATACGCAGTATTTT. This encodes CAWSVLDTQYF.

This clonotype was detected a few times. The chain has TRBV7-2 and TRBJ2-1; D gene unclear. The V gene lost 1 base and the J gene lost 7 bases, with 5 bases spanning the gap. From germline, CDR1 is SGHTA and CDR2 FQGNSA. This CDR3 region has 12 residues. CDR3 loop: CASSLERNEQFF. The CDR3 nucleotides read TGTGCCAGCAGCTTAGAACGAAATGAGCAGTTCTTC. The full variable domain, its missing parts supplied by reference TRBV7-2 and TRBJ2-1, is GAGVSQSPSNKVTEKGKDVELRCDPISGHTALYWYRQSLGQGLEFLIYFQGNSAPDKSGLPSDRFSAERTGGSVSTLTIQRTQQEDSAVYLCASSLERNEQFFGPGTRLTVL.

The chain joins TRBV4-1 to TRBJ2-7, with 7 bases matching TRBD1. CDR1 MGHRA and CDR2 YSYEKL come from the germline V gene. V lost 3 bases, J lost 3 bases, and 5 bases stayed unmatched. This CDR3 region has 14 residues. For the CDR3, the DNA is TGCGCCAGCAGCCAGGGACAGAACCTCTACGAGCAGTACTTC. The encoded protein is CASSQGQNLYEQYF.

DNA of the CDR3: TGCGCCAGCAGCCTGGGGCTAGCGGAGACCTACGAGCAGTACTTC. It yields the protein CASSLGLAETYEQYF. The V and J genes are TRBV4-1 and TRBJ2-7, with 7 nucleotides matching TRBD2. Germline loops: CDR1 MGHRA, CDR2 YSYEKL. V lost 4 bases to trimming and J lost 2 bases; unmatched junction nucleotides: 8. CDR3 size: 15 residues.

This clonotype showed up just a few times. The rearrangement links TRBV27 to TRBJ1-4; no firm D call. The CDR3 extends over 14 amino acids. The V gene's germline CDR1 is MNHEY and CDR2 SMNVEV (reference sequence). Trimming removed 6 bases from V and 6 bases from J, with 14 bases in between. CDR3 sequence (DNA): TGTGCCAGCAGGTCCCACGGAAGAGATGAAAAACTGTTTTTT. Amino acid sequence: CASRSHGRDEKLFF.

The chain uses TRBV7-2 and TRBJ2-5, with 7 bases aligning to TRBD2. The CDR3 has 15 residues. With 4 bases clipped from V and 5 bases from J, the junction kept 10 bases outside the gene matches. Per germline, CDR1 SGHTA and CDR2 FQGNSA. CDR3: CASSSGLAGFETQYF. The DNA of the CDR3 is TGTGCCAGCAGCTCGGGGTTAGCGGGTTTTGAGACCCAGTACTTC.